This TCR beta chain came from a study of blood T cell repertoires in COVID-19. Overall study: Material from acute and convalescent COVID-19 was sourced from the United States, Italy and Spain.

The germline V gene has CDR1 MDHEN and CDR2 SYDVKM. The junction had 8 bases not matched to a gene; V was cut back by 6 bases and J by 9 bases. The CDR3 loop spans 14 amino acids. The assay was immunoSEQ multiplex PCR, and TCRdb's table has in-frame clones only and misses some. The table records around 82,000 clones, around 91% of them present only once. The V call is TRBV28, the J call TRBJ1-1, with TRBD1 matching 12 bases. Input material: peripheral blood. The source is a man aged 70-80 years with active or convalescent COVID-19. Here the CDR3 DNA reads TGTGCCAGCAGCCTGGGACAGGGGGCCTTTCAAGCTTTCTTT. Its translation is CASSLGQGAFQAFF.